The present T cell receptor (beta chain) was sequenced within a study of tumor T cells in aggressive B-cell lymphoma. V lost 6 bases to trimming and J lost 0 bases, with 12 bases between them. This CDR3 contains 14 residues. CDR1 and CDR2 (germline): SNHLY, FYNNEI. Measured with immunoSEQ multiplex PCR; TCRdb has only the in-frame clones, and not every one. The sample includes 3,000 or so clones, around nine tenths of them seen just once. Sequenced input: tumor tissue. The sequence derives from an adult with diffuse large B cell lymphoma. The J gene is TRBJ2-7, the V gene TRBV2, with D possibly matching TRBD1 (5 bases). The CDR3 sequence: CASRRQINSYEQYF. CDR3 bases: TGTGCCAGCAGGCGACAGATCAACTCCTACGAGCAGTACTTC.